The text below deals with one T cell receptor beta chain. The antigen is undetermined. The repertoire was sequenced with immunoSEQ multiplex PCR; TCRdb's copy has only in-frame clones and lacks some. The repertoire holds 90,000 to 140,000 clones, with more than 75% as singletons. This entry is derived from a study of T cell responses to AZD1222 COVID-19 vaccine. Study context: Samples with a second dose at about 4 or about 12 weeks were pooled together.

Findings and caveats of the study: There were mostly white British donors and more females than males, and clonal diversity was possibly underestimated. The reported proportion of spike-specific TCRs targeting unmutated variant regions was nearly half. Spike-wide vaccine-associated CD4 TCRs dominated at 160-218 and 743-854.

This CDR3 is built from 13 residues. J lost 7 bases, V lost 6 bases, and 2 bases had no gene match. Germline V gene lookup returns CDR1 SGHTA and CDR2 FQGNSA. The specimen comprised peripheral blood, sampled on day 0 of AZD1222 vaccination. This sequence was found in an adult in good health. The rearrangement links TRBV7-2 to TRBJ1-5; TRBD1 matches 11 bases. CDR3 coding DNA: TGTGCCAGCAGGGGGACAGGGGGGCAGCCCCAGCATTTT. This gives the protein CASRGTGGQPQHF. Full variable domain (rest looked up from reference TRBV7-2 and TRBJ1-5): GAGVSQSPSNKVTEKGKDVELRCDPISGHTALYWYRQSLGQGLEFLIYFQGNSAPDKSGLPSDRFSAERTGGSVSTLTIQRTQQEDSAVYLCASRGTGGQPQHFGDGTRLSIL.